The rows below give T cell receptor beta chains drawn from one sample of a study of cytomegalovirus exposure and HLA in healthy donors. Data came from immunoSEQ multiplex PCR; TCRdb stores just in-frame clones and leaves some out. This sample yields 90,000 to 150,000 clones, of which 70% to 90% are seen a single time; around 2% belongs to the top ten. Source material: PBMCs. The receptor source for this set is a man younger than 35 in good health and CMV-seronegative. Each CDR3 is given with its conserved first and last residue. D genes are given only for firm matches. Clone sizes are given selectively: once, few, many, or a class where the clone is expanded.

TRBJ2-7 - - TRBV13 13 CASSLGLTGEQYF TGTGCCAGCAGCTTAGGCCTAACCGGGGAGCAGTACTTC
TRBJ2-7 TRBD2 - TRBV11-3 14 CASSLSGSVYEQYF TGTGCCAGCAGCCTTAGCGGGAGTGTCTACGAGCAGTACTTC
TRBJ1-1 - once TRBV29-1 14 CSVHLGVPNTEAFF TGCAGCGTTCACCTAGGGGTCCCGAACACTGAAGCTTTCTTT
TRBJ2-1 TRBD1 - TRBV11-2 17 CASSLEVGTDSYNEQFF TGTGCCAGCAGCTTAGAAGTGGGGACAGACTCCTACAATGAGCAGTTCTTC
TRBJ2-7 - - TRBV28 12 CASQVRGYEQYF TGTGCCAGCCAGGTCAGGGGCTACGAGCAGTACTTC
TRBJ2-2 - - TRBV6-6 11 CASSRTGELFF TGTGCCAGCAGTCGTACCGGGGAGCTGTTTTTT
TRBJ2-1 - - TRBV7-6 13 CASSLRERNEQFF TGTGCCAGCAGCTTACGGGAGCGCAATGAGCAGTTCTTC
TRBJ1-4 - few TRBV18 17 CASSPFVTPVTNEKLFF TGTGCCAGCTCACCTTTCGTTACCCCAGTGACTAATGAAAAACTGTTTTTT
TRBJ2-7 - - TRBV11-2 14 CASSFNGRTYEQYF TGTGCCAGCAGCTTCAATGGCAGAACCTACGAGCAGTACTTC
TRBJ1-6 TRBD1 - TRBV30 16 CAWSVREGQAFSPLHF TGTGCCTGGAGTGTAAGGGAGGGACAGGCGTTTTCGCCCCTCCACTTT
TRBJ1-5 TRBD1 - TRBV6-1 15 CASSPQRQGGQPQHF TGTGCCAGCAGTCCTCAAAGACAGGGTGGCCAGCCCCAGCATTTT
TRBJ1-4 - - TRBV6-1 15 CASSGKGERNEKLFF TGTGCCAGCAGTGGGAAGGGGGAGCGAAATGAAAAACTGTTTTTT
TRBJ1-1 - - TRBV2 11 CASSDFNEAFF TGTGCCAGCAGTGATTTCAATGAAGCCTTCTTT
TRBJ1-1 - - TRBV2 14 CARTPASVNTEAFF TGTGCCAGGACCCCGGCGAGCGTGAACACTGAAGCTTTCTTT
TRBJ2-4 - - TRBV25-1 13 CASSLAGAYIQYF TGTGCCAGCAGTTTGGCGGGCGCATACATTCAGTACTTC
TRBJ2-7 - - TRBV28 14 CASSYPNRYDEQYF TGTGCCAGCAGTTACCCCAACAGGTACGACGAGCAGTACTTC
TRBJ2-7 TRBD1 once TRBV19 15 CASSASGTGGYEQYF TGTGCCAGTAGTGCCTCCGGGACAGGGGGTTACGAGCAGTACTTC
TRBJ2-3 - - TRBV7-6 13 CASSGDSTDTQYF TGTGCCAGCAGCGGAGACTCCACAGATACGCAGTATTTT
TRBJ1-2 - - TRBV7-2 16 CASSSTIGGRTLGYTF TGTGCCAGCAGCTCCACGATCGGGGGGCGGACTCTTGGCTACACCTTC
TRBJ1-1 - - TRBV4-1 14 CASSHGTGTTEAFF TGCGCCAGCAGCCACGGAACAGGGACCACTGAAGCTTTCTTT
TRBJ2-3 - - TRBV7-6 16 CASSLQAGRSTDTQYF TGTGCCAGCAGCTTACAGGCAGGGCGTAGCACAGATACGCAGTATTTT
TRBJ2-3 - - TRBV7-2 15 CASSPQAIYTDTQYF TGTGCCAGCAGCCCGCAGGCTATCTACACAGATACGCAGTATTTT
TRBJ2-7 - - TRBV15 16 CATSRGLQGVSGEQYF TGTGCCACCAGCAGGGGTTTACAGGGCGTGTCGGGCGAGCAGTACTTC
TRBJ2-3 TRBD2 - TRBV5-1 18 CASSLGLETSGTTDTQYF TGCGCCAGCAGCTTGGGTCTTGAGACTAGCGGGACCACAGATACGCAGTATTTT
TRBJ2-5 TRBD2 - TRBV5-6 13 CASRPGGQETQYF TGTGCCAGCAGGCCGGGGGGCCAAGAGACCCAGTACTTC
TRBJ1-4 TRBD1 - TRBV5-4 19 CASSKQPTGAGIANEKLFF TGTGCCAGCAGCAAGCAACCGACAGGGGCCGGGATAGCAAATGAAAAACTGTTTTTT
TRBJ2-3 - - TRBV4-3 17 CASSQDGGAVSTDTQYF TGCGCCAGCAGCCAAGATGGGGGGGCAGTGAGCACAGATACGCAGTATTTT
TRBJ2-5 TRBD1 - TRBV15 15 CATSRRDRDQETQYF TGTGCCACCAGCAGACGGGACAGGGACCAAGAGACCCAGTACTTC